The present entry profiles one TCR beta chain with its context. The source of the sample is a study of shared clonotypes between healthy human individuals. Study-level background: CD4 naive and memory got three plates each, CD8 naive two, CD8 memory one.

Donation came from healthy HIV-negative adults that had no recent acute infections or vaccinations. The CDR3 length is 14 residues. The V and J ends lost 7 bases and 0 bases respectively, with 13 bases between them. Germline V gene data show CDR1 as SNHLY and CDR2 as FYNNEI. Per the study methods: Filtering differed for immunoSEQ, which gave only junction sequences without quality scores. Assay used: immunoSEQ multiplex PCR; TCRdb lists only in-frame clones, some missing. V, J and clone size were drawn from that table, and D and trimming were deduced from the DNA. The table includes hundreds of thousands of clones, around three quarters detected once.

This TCR came from a woman in her 30s in good health. The sample was memory CD4+ T cells sorted from blood. The subset: CD45RA-negative fraction. The V call is TRBV2, the J call TRBJ2-7; TRBD1 might be the D (5 bases). The CDR3 nucleotides are TGTGCCAGCATGTCAGAAGGGGTCTCCTACGAGCAGTACTTC. This translates into CASMSEGVSYEQYF.